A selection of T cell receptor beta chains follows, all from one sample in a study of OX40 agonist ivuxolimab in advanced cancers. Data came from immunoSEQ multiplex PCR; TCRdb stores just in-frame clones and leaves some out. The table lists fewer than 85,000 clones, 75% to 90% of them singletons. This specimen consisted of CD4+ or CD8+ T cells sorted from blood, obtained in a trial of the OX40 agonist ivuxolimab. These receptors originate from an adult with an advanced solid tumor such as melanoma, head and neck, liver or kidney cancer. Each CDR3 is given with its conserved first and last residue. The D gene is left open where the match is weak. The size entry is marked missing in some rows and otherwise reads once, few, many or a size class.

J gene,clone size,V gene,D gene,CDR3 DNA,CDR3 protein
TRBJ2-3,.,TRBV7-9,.,TGTGCCAGCAGAGAGTTAGAGGGAACGCAGTATTTT,CASRELEGTQYF
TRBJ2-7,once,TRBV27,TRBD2,TGTGCCAGCAGTGTGAGCGGGAGCTCCTACGAGCAGTACTTC,CASSVSGSSYEQYF
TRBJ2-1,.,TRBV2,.,TGTGCCAGCTTCTCTAGCGTAACGATAAGCTCCTACAATGAGCAGTTCTTC,CASFSSVTISSYNEQFF
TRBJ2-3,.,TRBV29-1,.,TGCAGCGTTGAAGAAAACGCAGATACGCAGTATTTT,CSVEENADTQYF
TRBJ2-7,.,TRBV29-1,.,TGCAGCGTTGTCCACAACCGGGGTCCAAGCTCCTACGAGCAGTACTTC,CSVVHNRGPSSYEQYF
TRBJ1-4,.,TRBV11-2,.,TGTGCCAGCAGCGCTCAGGGTTGGGAAAAACTGTTTTTT,CASSAQGWEKLFF
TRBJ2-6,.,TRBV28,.,TGTGCCAGCAGTTTAGGGAGCTCTGGGGCCAACGTCCTGACTTTC,CASSLGSSGANVLTF
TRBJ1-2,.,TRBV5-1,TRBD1,TGCGCCAGCAGCCCCCTCCCGGGACAGGCTAACTATGGCTACACCTTC,CASSPLPGQANYGYTF
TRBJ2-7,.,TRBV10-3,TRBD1,TGTGCCATCACGACAGGGGGCGGCTCCTACGAGCAGTACTTC,CAITTGGGSYEQYF
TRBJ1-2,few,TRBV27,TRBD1,TGTGCCAGCAGGCCACAGGGGGCGCGGGGCTACACCTTC,CASRPQGARGYTF
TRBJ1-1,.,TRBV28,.,TGTGCCAGCAGTTCGATTCGACAGGCAATGAACACTGAAGCTTTCTTT,CASSSIRQAMNTEAFF
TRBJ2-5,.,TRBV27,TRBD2,TGTGCCAGCAAAAGCGGGGTTAAAGAGACCCAGTACTTC,CASKSGVKETQYF
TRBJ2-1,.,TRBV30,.,TGTGCCTGGAGTACCGGACTATCGTGGGGTGAGCAGTTCTTC,CAWSTGLSWGEQFF
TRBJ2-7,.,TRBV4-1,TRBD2,TGCGCCAGCAGCCCTCAAGGGCGGGGGGCCCCCTACGAGCAGTACTTC,CASSPQGRGAPYEQYF
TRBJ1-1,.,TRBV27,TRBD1,TGTGCCAGCGGGAGTAGACAGGGGGTTCACACTGAAGCTTTCTTT,CASGSRQGVHTEAFF
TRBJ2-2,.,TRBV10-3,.,TGTGCCATCAGTGATGGGCAGGGGTTGGCCGGGGAGCTGTTTTTT,CAISDGQGLAGELFF
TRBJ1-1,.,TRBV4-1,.,TGCGCCAGCAGCCTACACAGGGCCGCGGACACTGAAGCTTTCTTT,CASSLHRAADTEAFF
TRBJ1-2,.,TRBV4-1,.,TGCGCCAGCAGCCAATCGCGCTCCCTAAACTATGGCTACACCTTC,CASSQSRSLNYGYTF
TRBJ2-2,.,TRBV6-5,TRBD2,TGTGCCAGCAGTTACGTGACTAGCGGTACCGGGGAGCTGTTTTTT,CASSYVTSGTGELFF
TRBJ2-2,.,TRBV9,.,TGTGCCAGCAACAAATTCGGAGGGAACGCCGGGGAGCTGTTTTTT,CASNKFGGNAGELFF
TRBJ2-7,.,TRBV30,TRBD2,TGTGCCTGGAGCACTGGCGGGAGCTCCTACGGGCAGTACTTC,CAWSTGGSSYGQYF
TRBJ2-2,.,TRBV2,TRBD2,TGTGCCAGCAGTGATCCTAGCGGGGGGGTCGCCGGGGAGCTGTTTTTT,CASSDPSGGVAGELFF
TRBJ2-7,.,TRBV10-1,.,TGCGCCAGCAGTGAGTCCAAGAGCCTTGCCGGTTACGAGCAGTACTTC,CASSESKSLAGYEQYF
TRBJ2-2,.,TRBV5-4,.,TGTGCCAGCACGTTTCGAACCGGGGAGCTGTTTTTT,CASTFRTGELFF
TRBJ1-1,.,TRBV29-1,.,TGCAGCGCCTATCCGGGGGCGCTCAGAACTGAAGCTTTCTTT,CSAYPGALRTEAFF
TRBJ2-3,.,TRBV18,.,TGTGCCAGCTCACCACCCACAGATACGCAGTATTTT,CASSPPTDTQYF
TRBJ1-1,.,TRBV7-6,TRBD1,TGTGCCAGCAGCCTTCCCCGGACAGGGGATCCAGTCGTGAACACTGAAGCTTTCTTT,CASSLPRTGDPVVNTEAFF
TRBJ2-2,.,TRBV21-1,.,TGTGCCAGCAGCAAGAGACTAGGTACGAACACCGGGGAGCTGTTTTTT,CASSKRLGTNTGELFF
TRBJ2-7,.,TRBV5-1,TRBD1,TGCGCCAGCCGAAGAACAGGGGGACGGGGCGAGCAGTACTTC,CASRRTGGRGEQYF
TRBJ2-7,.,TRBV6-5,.,TGTGCCAGCAGTTACTCCGAGGGAACCAGCTCCTACGAGCAGTACTTC,CASSYSEGTSSYEQYF
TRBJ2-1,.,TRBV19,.,TGTGCCAGTAGTATAGAACTAGCCTACAATGAGCAGTTCTTC,CASSIELAYNEQFF
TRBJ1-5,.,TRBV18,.,TGTGCCAGCTCAGCGAACTTTAGACAGTTGCACAATCAGCCCCAGCATTTT,CASSANFRQLHNQPQHF
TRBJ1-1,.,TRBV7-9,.,TGTGCCAGCAGCTTTCGGGGGGGTGAAGCTTTCTTT,CASSFRGGEAFF
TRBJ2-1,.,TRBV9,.,TGTGCCAGCGAACCGGGCGGAAACAATGAGCAGTTCTTC,CASEPGGNNEQFF
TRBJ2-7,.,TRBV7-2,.,TGTGCCAGCAGCTTCCCCGGGGGAACTTACGAGCAGTACTTC,CASSFPGGTYEQYF
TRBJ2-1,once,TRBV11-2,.,TGTGCCAGCAGTCCTCGTCCGCACCGGGACACCTACAATGAGCAGTTCTTC,CASSPRPHRDTYNEQFF
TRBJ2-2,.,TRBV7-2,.,TGTGCCAGCAGCTACGCCTGGCAGAACACCGGGGAGCTGTTTTTT,CASSYAWQNTGELFF
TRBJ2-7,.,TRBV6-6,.,TGTGCCAGCAGTACTGGATTGTCGGTCGAGCAGTACTTC,CASSTGLSVEQYF
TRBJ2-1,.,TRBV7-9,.,TGTGCCAGCAGCTTACCGTCCGTTGAGTACAATGAGCAGTTCTTC,CASSLPSVEYNEQFF
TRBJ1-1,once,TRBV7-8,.,TGTGCCAGCAGCTTAGCCTGGGAAGAAGCTTTCTTT,CASSLAWEEAFF
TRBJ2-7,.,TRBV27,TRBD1,TGTGCCAGCAGTCCTATAACAGGGGGCGTAAGTTCCGAGCAGTACTTC,CASSPITGGVSSEQYF
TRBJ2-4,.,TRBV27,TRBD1,TGTGCCAGCAGTTTCAATACAGGGGCGGTGGCCAAAAACATTCAGTACTTC,CASSFNTGAVAKNIQYF
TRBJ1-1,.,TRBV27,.,TGTGCCAGCAGTCCCCGGGGATTGAACACTGAAGCTTTCTTT,CASSPRGLNTEAFF
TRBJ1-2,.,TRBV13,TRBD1,TGTGCCAGTCAGGGGGGGCCTAACTATGGCTACACCTTC,CASQGGPNYGYTF
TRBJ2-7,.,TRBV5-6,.,TGTGCCAGCAGCTTCCAGGGTAACTACGAGCAGTACTTC,CASSFQGNYEQYF
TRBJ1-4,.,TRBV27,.,TGTGCCAGCAGTTCATCCTCACCTAACGAAAAACTGTTTTTT,CASSSSSPNEKLFF
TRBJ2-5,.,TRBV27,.,TGTGCCAGCAGTTCCGGGACTGTGTGGACCCAGTACTTC,CASSSGTVWTQYF
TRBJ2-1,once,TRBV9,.,TGTGCCAGCAGCCACCCTCGGGTCGGGTCCTACAATGAGCAGTTCTTC,CASSHPRVGSYNEQFF